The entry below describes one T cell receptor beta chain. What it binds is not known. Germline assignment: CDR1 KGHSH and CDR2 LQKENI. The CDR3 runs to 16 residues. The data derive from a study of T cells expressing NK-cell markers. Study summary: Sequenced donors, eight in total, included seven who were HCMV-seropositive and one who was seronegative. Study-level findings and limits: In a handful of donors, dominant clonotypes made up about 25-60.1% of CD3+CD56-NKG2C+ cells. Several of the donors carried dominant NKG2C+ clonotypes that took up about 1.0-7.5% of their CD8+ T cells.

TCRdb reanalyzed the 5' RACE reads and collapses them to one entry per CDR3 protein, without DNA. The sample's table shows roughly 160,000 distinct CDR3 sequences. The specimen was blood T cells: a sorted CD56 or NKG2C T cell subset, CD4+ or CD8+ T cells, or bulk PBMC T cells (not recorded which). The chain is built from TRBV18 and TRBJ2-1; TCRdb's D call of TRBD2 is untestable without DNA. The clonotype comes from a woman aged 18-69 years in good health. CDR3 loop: CASSPPTGGSYNEQFF.